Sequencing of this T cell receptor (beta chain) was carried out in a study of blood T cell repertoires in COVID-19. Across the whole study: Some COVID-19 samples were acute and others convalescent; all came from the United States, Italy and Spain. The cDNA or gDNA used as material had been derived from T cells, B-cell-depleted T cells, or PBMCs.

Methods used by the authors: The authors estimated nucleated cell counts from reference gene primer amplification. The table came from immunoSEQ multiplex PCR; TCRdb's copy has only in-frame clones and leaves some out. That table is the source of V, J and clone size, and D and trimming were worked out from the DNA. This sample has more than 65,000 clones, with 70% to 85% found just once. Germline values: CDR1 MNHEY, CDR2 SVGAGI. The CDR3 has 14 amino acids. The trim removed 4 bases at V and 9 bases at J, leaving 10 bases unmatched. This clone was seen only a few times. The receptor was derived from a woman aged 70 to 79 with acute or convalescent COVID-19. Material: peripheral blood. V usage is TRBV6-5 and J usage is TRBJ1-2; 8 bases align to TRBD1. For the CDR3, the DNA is TGTGCCAGCAGTTCAGGGGGCCAAATGGTCCGCTACACCTTC. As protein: CASSSGGQMVRYTF.